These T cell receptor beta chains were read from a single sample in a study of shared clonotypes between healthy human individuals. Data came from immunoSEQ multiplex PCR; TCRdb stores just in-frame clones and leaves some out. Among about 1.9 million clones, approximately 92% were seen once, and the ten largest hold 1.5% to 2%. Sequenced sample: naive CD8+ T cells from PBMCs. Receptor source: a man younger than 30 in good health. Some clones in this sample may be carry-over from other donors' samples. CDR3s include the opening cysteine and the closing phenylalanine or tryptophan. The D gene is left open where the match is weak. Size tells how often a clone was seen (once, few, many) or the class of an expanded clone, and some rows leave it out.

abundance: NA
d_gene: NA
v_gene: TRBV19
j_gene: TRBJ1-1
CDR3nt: TGTGCCAGTAGTCAAGGGACGGGTGAAGCTTTCTTT
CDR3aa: CASSQGTGEAFF

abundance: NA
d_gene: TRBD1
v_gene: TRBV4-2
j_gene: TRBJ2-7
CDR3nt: TGTGCCAGCAGCCAAGATCTTGGGGGGACAGGGGGCTCCGAGCAGTACTTC
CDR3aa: CASSQDLGGTGGSEQYF

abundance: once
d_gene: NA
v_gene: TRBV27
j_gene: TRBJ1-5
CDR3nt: TGTGCCAGCAGTTTGTCGGGGGGTAGCAATCAGCCCCAGCATTTT
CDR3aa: CASSLSGGSNQPQHF

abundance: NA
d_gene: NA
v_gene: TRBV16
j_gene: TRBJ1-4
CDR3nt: TGTGCCAGCAGCAACGGGATGAATGAAAAACTGTTTTTT
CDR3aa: CASSNGMNEKLFF

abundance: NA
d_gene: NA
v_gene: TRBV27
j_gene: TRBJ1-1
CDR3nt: TGTGCCAGCAGTCCCCGGACTGATATTAACACTGAAGCTTTCTTT
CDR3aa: CASSPRTDINTEAFF

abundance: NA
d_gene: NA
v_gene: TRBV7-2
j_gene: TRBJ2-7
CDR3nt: TGTGCCAGCAGCTCCGAGGGGGAAGGTGTTGCCTACGAGCAGTACTTC
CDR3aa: CASSSEGEGVAYEQYF

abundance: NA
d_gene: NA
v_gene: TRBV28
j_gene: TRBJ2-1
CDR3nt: TGTGCCAGCAGTTTTTCTGAGGTCAATGAGCAGTTCTTC
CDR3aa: CASSFSEVNEQFF

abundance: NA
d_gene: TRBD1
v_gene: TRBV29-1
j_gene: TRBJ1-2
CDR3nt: TGCAGCGTTGGGACCGGGACAGGGCGCGTTTTGCATGGCTACACCTTC
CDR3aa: CSVGTGTGRVLHGYTF

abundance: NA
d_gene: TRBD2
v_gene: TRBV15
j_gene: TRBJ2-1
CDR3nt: TGTGCCACCAGCAGAGATGCGACTAGCGGGGACAATGAGCAGTTCTTC
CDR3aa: CATSRDATSGDNEQFF

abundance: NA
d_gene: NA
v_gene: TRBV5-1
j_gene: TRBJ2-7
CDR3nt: TGCGCCAGCAGCTTGCACGGACGGGCCGAAGAGCAGTACTTC
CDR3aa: CASSLHGRAEEQYF

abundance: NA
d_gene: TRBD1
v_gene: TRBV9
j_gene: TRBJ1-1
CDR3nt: TGTGCCAGCAGCCCCGGGGGACAGGTAGGTGAAGCTTTCTTT
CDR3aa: CASSPGGQVGEAFF

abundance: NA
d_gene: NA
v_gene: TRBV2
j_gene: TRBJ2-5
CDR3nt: TGTGCCACCTCCCCAACCGTAGGAGAGACCCAGTACTTC
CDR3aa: CATSPTVGETQYF

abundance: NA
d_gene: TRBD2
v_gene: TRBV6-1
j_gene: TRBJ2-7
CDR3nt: TGTGCCAGCAGCGAAGCGGGGGTGGAGGCCTACGAGCAGTACTTC
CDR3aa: CASSEAGVEAYEQYF

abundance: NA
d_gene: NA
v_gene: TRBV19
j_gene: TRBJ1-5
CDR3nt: TGTGCCAGTAGTATAGATGGTCAGGGTACGTTCAAGCATTTT
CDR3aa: CASSIDGQGTFKHF

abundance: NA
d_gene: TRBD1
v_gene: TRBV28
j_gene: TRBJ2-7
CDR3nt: TGTGCCAGCAGACCGGGACAGGGCCCCCACGAGCAGTACTTC
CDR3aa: CASRPGQGPHEQYF

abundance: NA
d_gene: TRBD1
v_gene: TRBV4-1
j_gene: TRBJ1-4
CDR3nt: TGCGCCAGCAGCCCACAGACAGGGGCCGGAAAAGGGCTGTTTTTT
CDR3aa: CASSPQTGAGKGLFF

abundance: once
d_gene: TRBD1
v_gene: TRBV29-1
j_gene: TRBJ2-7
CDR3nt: TGCAGCGTTGTCATAGGACAGGGACTCTACGAGCAGTACTTC
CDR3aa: CSVVIGQGLYEQYF

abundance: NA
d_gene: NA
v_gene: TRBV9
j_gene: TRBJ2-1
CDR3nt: TGTGCCAGCAGCGTCTCCGGTCGGCTAGAGTCCTACAATGAGCAGTTCTTC
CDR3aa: CASSVSGRLESYNEQFF

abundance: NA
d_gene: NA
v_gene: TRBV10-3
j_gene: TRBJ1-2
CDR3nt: TGTGCCATCAGTGACGGACAGCTCTATGGCTACACCTTC
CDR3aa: CAISDGQLYGYTF

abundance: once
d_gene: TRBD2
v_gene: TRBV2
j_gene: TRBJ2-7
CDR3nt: TGTGCCAGCAGTCGTTCTCCGGGACTAGCGGGAGCGGACTCCTACGAGCAGTACTTC
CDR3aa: CASSRSPGLAGADSYEQYF

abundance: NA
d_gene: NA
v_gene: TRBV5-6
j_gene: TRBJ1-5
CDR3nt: TGTGCCAGCAGCTTCGGCGGTAGCAATCAGCCCCAGCATTTT
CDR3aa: CASSFGGSNQPQHF

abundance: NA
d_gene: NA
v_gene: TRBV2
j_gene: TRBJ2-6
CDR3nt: TGTGCCAGCAAAGAGGTGGGACGGCCCTCTGGGGCCAACGTCCTGACTTTC
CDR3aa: CASKEVGRPSGANVLTF

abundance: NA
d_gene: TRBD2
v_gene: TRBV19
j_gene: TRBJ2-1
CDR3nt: TGTGCCAGTAGCCCTAGCGGGAGTCTGGATGAGCAGTTCTTC
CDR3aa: CASSPSGSLDEQFF

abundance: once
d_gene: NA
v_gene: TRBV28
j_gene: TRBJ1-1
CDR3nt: TGTGCCAGCAGTTTATCAGGGTCCACTGAAGCTTTCTTT
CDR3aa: CASSLSGSTEAFF

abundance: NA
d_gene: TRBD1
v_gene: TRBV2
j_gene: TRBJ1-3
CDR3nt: TGTGCCAGCACGATTCCCAATGCCGGGACAGTGCCATTCTCTGGAAACACCATATATTTT
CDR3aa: CASTIPNAGTVPFSGNTIYF

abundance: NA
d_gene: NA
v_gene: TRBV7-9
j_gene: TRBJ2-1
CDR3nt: TGTGCCAGCAGCTTAAGAAGCCGTGGCAATGAGCAGTTCTTC
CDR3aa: CASSLRSRGNEQFF

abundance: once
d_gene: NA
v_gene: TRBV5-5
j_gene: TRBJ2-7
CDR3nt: TGTGCCAGCAGCTTGGCATCCCAGGATTTCCAGCGGCCTCACTACGAGCAGTACTTC
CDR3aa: CASSLASQDFQRPHYEQYF

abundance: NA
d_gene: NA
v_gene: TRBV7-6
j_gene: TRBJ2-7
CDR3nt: TGTGCCAGCAGCCTTGGTGAGGGCCCCCGGGAGCAGTACTTC
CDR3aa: CASSLGEGPREQYF

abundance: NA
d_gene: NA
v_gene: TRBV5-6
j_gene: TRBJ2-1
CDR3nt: TGTGCCAGCAGCTTGCAGGGGTACCTGGACAATGAGCAGTTCTTC
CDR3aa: CASSLQGYLDNEQFF

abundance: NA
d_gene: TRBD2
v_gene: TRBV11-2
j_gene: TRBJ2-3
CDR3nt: TGTGCCAGCAGCTTGGGACTAGCGGGGGGGAATACGCAGTATTTT
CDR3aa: CASSLGLAGGNTQYF

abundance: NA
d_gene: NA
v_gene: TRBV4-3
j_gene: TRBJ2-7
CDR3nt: TGCGCCAGCAGCCAAGAATGGGGGAGCTCCTACGAGCAGTACTTC
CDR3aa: CASSQEWGSSYEQYF

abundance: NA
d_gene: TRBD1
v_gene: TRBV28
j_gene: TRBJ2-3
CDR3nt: TGTGCCAGCAGACTCGGGACAGGGGCAGATACGCAGTATTTT
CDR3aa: CASRLGTGADTQYF

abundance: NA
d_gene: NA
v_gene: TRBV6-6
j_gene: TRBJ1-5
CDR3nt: TGTGCCAGCACCCAGCGGGGAGGGAATCAGCCCCAGCATTTT
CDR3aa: CASTQRGGNQPQHF

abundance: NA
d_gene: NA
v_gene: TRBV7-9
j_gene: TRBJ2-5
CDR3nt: TGTGCCAGCAGCCTAACAGGGGGGGGCCAAGAGACCCAGTACTTC
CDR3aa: CASSLTGGGQETQYF

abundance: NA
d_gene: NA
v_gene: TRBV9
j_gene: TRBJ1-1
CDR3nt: TGTGCCAGCAGCGGTCGGGAAAAGGCGAACACTGAAGCTTTCTTT
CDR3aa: CASSGREKANTEAFF

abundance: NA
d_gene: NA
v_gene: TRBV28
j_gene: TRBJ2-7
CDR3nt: TGTGCCAGCAGTTTCCATCTTAGGGGCCTGGGGGAGCAGTACTTC
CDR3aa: CASSFHLRGLGEQYF

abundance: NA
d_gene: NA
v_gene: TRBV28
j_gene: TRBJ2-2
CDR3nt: TGTGCCAGCAGTTTAAAAGCGTACACCGGGGAGCTGTTTTTT
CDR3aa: CASSLKAYTGELFF

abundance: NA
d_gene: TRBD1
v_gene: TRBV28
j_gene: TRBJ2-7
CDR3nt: TGTGCCAGCACCACGACAGGGGGGAATTACGAGCAGTACTTC
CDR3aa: CASTTTGGNYEQYF

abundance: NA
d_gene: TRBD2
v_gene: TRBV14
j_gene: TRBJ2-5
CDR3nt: TGTGCCAGCAGCCTGGCGGGAGGAGAGACCCAGTACTTC
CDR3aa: CASSLAGGETQYF

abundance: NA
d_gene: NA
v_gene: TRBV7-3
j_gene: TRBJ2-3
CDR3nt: TGTGCCAGCAGCTCCGCGGCTGGATTAGATACGCAGTATTTT
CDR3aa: CASSSAAGLDTQYF

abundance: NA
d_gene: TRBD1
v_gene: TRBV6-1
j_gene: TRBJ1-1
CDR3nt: TGTGCCAGCAGTCGGACAGGGGAGAACACTGAAGCTTTCTTT
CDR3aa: CASSRTGENTEAFF

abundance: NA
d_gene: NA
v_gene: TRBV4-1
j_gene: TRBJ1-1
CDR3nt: TGCGCCAGCAGCCAAGATAGGGGCGCCGTCTCAGAAGCTTTCTTT
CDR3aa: CASSQDRGAVSEAFF

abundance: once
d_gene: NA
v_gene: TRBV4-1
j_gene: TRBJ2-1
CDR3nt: TGCGCCAGCAGCCTCTTGGATTACAATGAGCAGTTCTTC
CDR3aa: CASSLLDYNEQFF

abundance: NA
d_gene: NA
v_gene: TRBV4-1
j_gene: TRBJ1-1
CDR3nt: TGCGCCAGCAGCCACACTGAAGCTTTCTTT
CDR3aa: CASSHTEAFF

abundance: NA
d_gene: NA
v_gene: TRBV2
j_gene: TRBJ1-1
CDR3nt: TGTGCCAGCAGTGAGACCGGGGACACTGAAGCTTTCTTT
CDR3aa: CASSETGDTEAFF

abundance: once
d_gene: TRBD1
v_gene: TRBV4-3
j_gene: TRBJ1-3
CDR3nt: TGCGCCAGCAGCCCGGGACAGGGGACTGGAAACACCATATATTTT
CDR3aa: CASSPGQGTGNTIYF

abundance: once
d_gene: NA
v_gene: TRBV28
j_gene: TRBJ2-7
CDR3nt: TGTGCCAGCAGATCTACCTATGAGAGGGAGTACTACGAGCAGTACTTC
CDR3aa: CASRSTYEREYYEQYF

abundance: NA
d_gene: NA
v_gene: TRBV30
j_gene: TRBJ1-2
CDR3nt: TGTGCCTGGGAAGGTACGGGAGCGGACGGCAACTATGGCTACACCTTC
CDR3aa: CAWEGTGADGNYGYTF

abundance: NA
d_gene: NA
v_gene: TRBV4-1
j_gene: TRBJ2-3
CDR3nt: TGCGCCAGCAGCCCTACGGTGGGTACGCAGTATTTT
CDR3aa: CASSPTVGTQYF

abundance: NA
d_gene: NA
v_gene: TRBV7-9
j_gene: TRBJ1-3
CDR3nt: TGTGCCAGCAGCTGGACAGAAGGAAACACCATATATTTT
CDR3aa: CASSWTEGNTIYF

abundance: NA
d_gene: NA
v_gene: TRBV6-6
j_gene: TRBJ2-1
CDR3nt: TGTGCCAGCAGCCCCAGACCCGATGAGCAGTTCTTC
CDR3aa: CASSPRPDEQFF

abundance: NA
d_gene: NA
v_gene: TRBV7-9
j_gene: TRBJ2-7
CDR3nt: TGTGCCAGCAGCCATAGCTCCTACGAGCAGTACTTC
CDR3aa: CASSHSSYEQYF

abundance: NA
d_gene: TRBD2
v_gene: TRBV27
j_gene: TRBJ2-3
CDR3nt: TGTGCCAGCAGTTTATGGGTGACTAGCGGAATGGATACGCAGTATTTT
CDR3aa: CASSLWVTSGMDTQYF